One sample yielded the 10 T cell receptor beta chains listed below, sequenced in a study of T cell repertoires in cytomegalovirus infection. Their antigen targets remain unknown. Using its own MiXCR run on the reads, TCRdb lists one record per CDR3 protein. Of tens of thousands of distinct CDR3 sequences listed, roughly two fifths are singletons. The specimen was CD8+ T cells from cultured PBMCs, collected from culture after CMV antigen stimulation. All receptors derive from a human donor in good health (CMV status not recorded). Some clones in this sample may be carry-over from other donors' samples.

This chain connects TRBV7-2 to TRBJ2-5; 9 bases map to TRBD2. Germline CDR1 reads SGHTA; CDR2 reads FQGNSA. The ends lost 5 bases at V and 0 bases at J; junction bases unmatched: 7. CDR3 size: 16 residues. As DNA, the CDR3 is TGTGCCAGCAGCCCCGGCTTAGCGGGGGACCAAGAGACCCAGTACTTC. Protein product: CASSPGLAGDQETQYF. Looking up the rest from reference TRBV7-2 and TRBJ2-5 gives the full variable domain: GAGVSQSPSNKVTEKGKDVELRCDPISGHTALYWYRQSLGQGLEFLIYFQGNSAPDKSGLPSDRFSAERTGGSVSTLTIQRTQQEDSAVYLCASSPGLAGDQETQYFGPGTRLLVL.

As to this clonotype: Relative to the germline gene, one junction end is altered; a read error may explain this. This chain links TRBV4-1 with TRBJ1-3; TRBD1 agrees at 9 bases. The CDR3 has 17 amino acids. The germline V gene has CDR1 MGHRA and CDR2 YSYEKL. DNA of the CDR3: TGCGCCATCAGCCAAGATTCCCCGGGACAGGGTGGAAACACCATATATTTT. This encodes CAISQDSPGQGGNTIYF.

The chain joins TRBV20-1 to TRBJ1-2, with D hard to call. The V gene's germline CDR1 is DFQATT and CDR2 SNEGSKA (reference sequence). This CDR3 is built from 13 residues. V was shortened by 0 bases and J by 2 bases, with 7 bases between the two germline ends. The CDR3 is CSARDGENYGYTF. The CDR3 DNA reads TGCAGTGCTAGAGACGGGGAGAACTATGGCTACACCTTC.

The chain carries TRBV7-3 and TRBJ2-1; D possibly corresponds to TRBD2 (5 bases). The germline gives CDR1 SGHTA, CDR2 FQGTGA. The CDR3 extends over 13 amino acids. V lost 5 bases, J lost 7 bases, and 12 bases lay in between. The CDR3 reads CASSPGERNEQFF. The DNA for the CDR3 is TGTGCCAGCAGCCCCGGGGAGAGAAATGAGCAGTTCTTC.

V usage is TRBV7-3 and J usage is TRBJ2-6, with D perhaps TRBD1 (6 bases). The CDR3 is made up of 17 amino acids. V was shortened by 4 bases and J by 0 bases, with 13 bases between the two germline ends. The germline gives CDR1 SGHTA, CDR2 FQGTGA. CDR3 sequence: CASSSGVQGSGANVLTF. The CDR3 DNA reads as TGTGCCAGCAGCTCAGGTGTACAGGGCTCTGGGGCCAACGTCCTGACTTTC.

This clonotype was detected many times. The chain joins TRBV4-3 to TRBJ1-1; perhaps TRBD1 as D (5 bases). Per germline, CDR1 LGHNA and CDR2 YSLEER. CDR3 length: 15 residues. Trimming removed 3 bases from V and 5 bases from J, with 16 bases in between. This CDR3 reads CASSHRSGVWTEAFF. The CDR3 DNA reads TGCGCCAGCAGCCACCGATCGGGGGTGTGGACTGAAGCTTTCTTT.

The chain couples TRBV27 to TRBJ1-5; the match to TRBD1 covers 7 bases. The CDR3 length is 14 residues. The V gene end was trimmed by 5 bases and the J gene end by 16 bases; junction bases not matched to a gene: 17. Germline V gene lookup returns CDR1 MNHEY and CDR2 SMNVEV (reference sequence). CDR3 bases: TGTGCCAGCAGTAGACAGGGTATCGAGTTAGTCCGACATTTT. Translating it yields CASSRQGIELVRHF.

The chain joins TRBV6-6 to TRBJ1-5, with D possibly matching TRBD1 (6 bases). The CDR3 spans 17 residues. Trimming stripped 7 bases from V and 5 bases from J, with 24 bases between. The germline gives CDR1 MNHNY, CDR2 SVGAGI (reference sequence). DNA of the CDR3: TGTGCCAGCACCACGCCAGGGACAAGTAAGGGTCATCAGCCCCAGCATTTT. Its translation: CASTTPGTSKGHQPQHF.

The chain has TRBV12-3 or TRBV12-4 and TRBJ1-5; maybe TRBD1 (5 bases). Trimming stripped 4 bases from V and 4 bases from J, with 14 bases between. The CDR3 runs to 15 residues. Written as DNA, the CDR3 is TGTGCCAGCAGTTCCCGGGGAGGGGATAATCAGCCCCAGCATTTT. Translated: CASSSRGGDNQPQHF.

The chain uses TRBV7-4 and TRBJ2-3; D remains unclear. The V and J ends lost 4 bases and 6 bases respectively, with 14 bases between them. This CDR3 contains 14 residues. CDR1 and CDR2 (germline): SGHVT, SQSDAQ. For the CDR3, the DNA is TGTGCCAGCAGCTCCTTCTCGGGCCCGGATACGCAGTATTTT. It encodes CASSSFSGPDTQYF.